The 14 T cell receptor beta chains reported below all come from one sample, sequenced in a study of T cells in Graves' hyperthyroidism and ophthalmopathy. Amplification of TCR beta CDR3 regions used RNA as the template. TCR CDR3 regions were first amplified by RT-PCR with HTBI primers. TCRdb reanalysed the multiplex PCR reads using MiXCR and keeps one entry per CDR3 protein. The sample records 750,000 to 950,000 distinct CDR3 sequences, roughly 40% being singletons. The sequenced sample consisted of blood. The receptors shown here come from a young man with Graves' hyperthyroidism.

This clonotype was seen repeatedly, ten times or more. The chain couples TRBV15 to TRBJ1-1, with D maybe TRBD1 (5 bases). CDR1 and CDR2 from the germline V gene are LNHNV and YYDKDF (reference sequence). The CDR3 has 13 amino acids. V was shortened by 5 bases and J by 5 bases, with 12 bases between the two germline ends. The CDR3 region has the DNA TGTGCCACCAGCGGGGACGCTGGGACTGAAGCTTTCTTT. Amino acids: CATSGDAGTEAFF.

The V call is TRBV7-9, the J call TRBJ1-1; no reliable D call. The V gene lost 8 bases and the J gene lost 1 base, with 11 bases spanning the gap. Germline V lookup: CDR1 SEHNR, CDR2 FQNEAQ (reference sequence). This CDR3 is built from 13 residues. The CDR3 here is CASAKGSNTEAFF. In DNA, the CDR3 is TGTGCCAGCGCAAAGGGTTCGAACACTGAAGCTTTCTTT.

This clonotype was seen more than once but under ten times. The chain is built from TRBV20-1 and TRBJ1-1; 8 nucleotides line up with TRBD1. CDR3 length equals 12 residues. V lost 5 bases, J lost 8 bases, and 7 bases stayed unmatched. Germline V gene data show CDR1 as DFQATT and CDR2 as SNEGSKA (reference sequence). CDR3 DNA: TGCAGTGCTGACGGACAGGGTTCCGAAGCTTTCTTT. Translated: CSADGQGSEAFF.

The V call is TRBV7-3, the J call TRBJ1-3; D gene unclear. CDR1 and CDR2 from the germline V gene are SGHTA and FQGTGA. The V gene lost 0 bases and the J gene lost 5 bases, with 5 bases spanning the gap. This CDR3 is 13 amino acids long. The CDR3 bases are TGTGCCAGCAGCTTAACCCCTCGAAACACCATATATTTT. This codes for CASSLTPRNTIYF.

Remarks on this clonotype: The junction departs from germline at one end; a sequencing error may be responsible. The chain is built from TRBV7-9 and TRBJ2-5; 13 bases match TRBD2. From germline, CDR1 is SEHNR and CDR2 FQNEAQ (reference sequence). CDR3 length: 17 amino acids. CDR3 DNA: TGTGCAAGCAGCCAGGGGACTAGCGGGGCCTTAGGGGAGACCCAGTACTTC. Translating it yields CASSQGTSGALGETQYF.

This clonotype turned up a few times. The rearrangement uses TRBV5-1 and TRBJ1-1, with D possibly TRBD1 on 5 matching bases. The V gene lost 0 bases and the J gene lost 4 bases, with 10 bases spanning the gap. The CDR3 runs to 14 residues. The germline V gene encodes CDR1 SGHRS and CDR2 YFSETQ. The CDR3 region is CASSLDYGTTEAFF. The DNA of the CDR3 is TGCGCCAGCAGCTTGGATTACGGGACCACTGAAGCTTTCTTT.

The gene calls are TRBV11-2 and TRBJ2-5; 15 nucleotides agree with TRBD2. Germline CDR1 is SGHAT and CDR2 is FQNNGV. This CDR3 spans 17 amino acids. V was pared by 0 bases and J by 5 bases, with 4 bases of the junction left unmatched. The CDR3 DNA reads TGTGCCAGCAGCTTAGAGGAAGGACTAGCGGGAGGGGAGACCCAGTACTTC. Its protein is CASSLEEGLAGGETQYF.

This clonotype was seen only a few times. The chain is built from TRBV7-2 and TRBJ1-3; 7 bases are a match to TRBD1. This CDR3 is 16 amino acids long. The germline V gene has CDR1 SGHTA and CDR2 FQGNSA. The trim removed 3 bases at V and 2 bases at J, leaving 7 bases unmatched. The CDR3 DNA is TGTGCCAGCAGCTTGCCCGGGGGGACAGCTGGAAACACCATATATTTT. Encoded protein: CASSLPGGTAGNTIYF.

This clonotype showed up just a few times. The chain joins TRBV7-2 to TRBJ2-5, with 9 positions matching TRBD1. Germline trimming cut 11 bases from V and 2 bases from J; bases unmatched to any gene: 12. There are 15 residues in the CDR3. Germline V gives CDR1 SGHTA, CDR2 FQGNSA. The CDR3 DNA is TGTGCCTGTGCAAGGGGGACAGGGTTTCAAGAGACCCAGTACTTC. Its protein product is CACARGTGFQETQYF.

The sample holds a few counts of this clonotype. The chain links TRBV19 to TRBJ2-7; 7 bases line up with TRBD1. The V and J ends lost 4 bases and 1 base, in that order; junction bases with no gene match: 7. This CDR3 contains 15 residues. CDR1 LNHDA and CDR2 SQIVND come from the germline V gene (reference sequence). Here the CDR3 DNA reads TGTGCCAGTAGTAACCCGACAGGGCTTTCCTACGAGCAGTACTTC. Protein product: CASSNPTGLSYEQYF.

This clonotype was detected ten times or more. The V call is TRBV2, the J call TRBJ2-2; 7 bases fit TRBD1. V lost 6 bases, J lost 0 bases, and 4 bases stayed unmatched. Looked up from germline, CDR1 is SNHLY and CDR2 is FYNNEI. CDR3 length: 15 residues. The CDR3 coding sequence is TGTGCCAGCAGGGTCGGGACAGCGAACACCGGGGAGCTGTTTTTT. It is translated as CASRVGTANTGELFF.

This clonotype was counted between two and nine times. This sequence joins TRBV5-8 and TRBJ2-5, with no clear D. The V gene lost 4 bases and the J gene lost 4 bases, with 11 bases spanning the gap. CDR3 length: 13 amino acids. Germline V lookup: CDR1 SGHTS, CDR2 YDEGEE. Written as DNA, the CDR3 is TGTGCCAGCAGCCAAGAGCCGTCAGAGACCCAGTACTTC. Residues: CASSQEPSETQYF.

This clonotype was counted many times. This rearrangement joins TRBV12-3 or TRBV12-4 to TRBJ2-7, with D possibly TRBD1 on 6 matching bases. V was shortened by 3 bases and J by 0 bases, with 9 bases between the two germline ends. The CDR3 consists of 14 residues. DNA of the CDR3: TGTGCCAGCAGTTTCAGGGGTAACTCCTACGAGCAGTACTTC. Protein: CASSFRGNSYEQYF.

This chain connects TRBV7-9 to TRBJ1-3; TRBD1 aligns across 7 bases. The CDR3 has 14 amino acids. CDR1 is SEHNR, CDR2 FQNEAQ, per germline (reference sequence). V lost 8 bases, J lost 2 bases, and 6 bases stayed unmatched. CDR3 amino acids: CASAQGSPGNTIYF. CDR3 nucleotides: TGTGCCAGCGCACAGGGGTCGCCTGGAAACACCATATATTTT. The full variable domain, its missing parts supplied by reference TRBV7-9 and TRBJ1-3, is DTGVSQNPRHKITKRGQNVTFRCDPISEHNRLYWYRQTLGQGPEFLTYFQNEAQLEKSRLLSDRFSAERPKGSFSTLEIQRTEQGDSAMYLCASAQGSPGNTIYFGEGSWLTVV.